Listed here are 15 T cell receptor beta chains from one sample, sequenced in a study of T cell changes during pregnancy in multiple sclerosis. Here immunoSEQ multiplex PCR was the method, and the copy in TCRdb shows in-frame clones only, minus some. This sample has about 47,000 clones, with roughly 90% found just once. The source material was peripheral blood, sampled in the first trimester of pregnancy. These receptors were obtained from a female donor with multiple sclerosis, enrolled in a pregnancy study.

The CDR3 reads CASSSPGTGARNTEAFF. In nucleotides, the CDR3 is TGCGCCAGCAGCTCCCCCGGGACAGGGGCCAGAAACACTGAAGCTTTCTTT. V usage is TRBV5-1 and J usage is TRBJ1-1; TRBD1 matches 10 bases. The CDR3 is 17 residues long. CDR1 and CDR2 (germline): SGHRS, YFSETQ. With V trimmed by 3 bases and J by 2 bases, 10 bases remained unmatched.

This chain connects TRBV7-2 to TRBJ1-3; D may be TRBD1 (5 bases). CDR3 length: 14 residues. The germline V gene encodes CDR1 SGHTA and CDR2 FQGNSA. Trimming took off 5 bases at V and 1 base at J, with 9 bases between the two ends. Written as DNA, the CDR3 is TGTGCCAGCAGCCCAGGGTGGTCTGGAAACACCATATATTTT. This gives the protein CASSPGWSGNTIYF.

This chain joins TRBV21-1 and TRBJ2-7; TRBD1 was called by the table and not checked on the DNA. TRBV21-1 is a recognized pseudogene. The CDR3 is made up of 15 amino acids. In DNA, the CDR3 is TGTGCCAGCAGCAAAGGTCGGGACAGGGTCCTCGGGCAGTACTTC. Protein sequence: CASSKGRDRVLGQYF.

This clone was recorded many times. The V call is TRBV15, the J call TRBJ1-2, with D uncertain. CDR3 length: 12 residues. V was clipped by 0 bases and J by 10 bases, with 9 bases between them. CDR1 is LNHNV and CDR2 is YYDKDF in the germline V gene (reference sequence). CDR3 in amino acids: CATSRDRETYTF. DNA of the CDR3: TGTGCCACCAGCAGAGATCGGGAAACCTACACCTTC.

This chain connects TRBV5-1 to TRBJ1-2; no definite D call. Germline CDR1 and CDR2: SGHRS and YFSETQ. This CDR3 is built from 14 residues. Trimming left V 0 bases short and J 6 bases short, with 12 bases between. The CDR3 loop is CASSLGQEFNGYTF. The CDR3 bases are TGCGCCAGCAGCTTGGGCCAGGAATTTAATGGCTACACCTTC.

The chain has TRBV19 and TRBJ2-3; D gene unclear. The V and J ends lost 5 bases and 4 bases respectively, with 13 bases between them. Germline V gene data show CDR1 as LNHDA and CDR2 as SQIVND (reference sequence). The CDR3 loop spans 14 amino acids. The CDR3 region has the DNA TGTGCCAGTAGTCCACACACGGGTCCAGATACGCAGTATTTT. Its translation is CASSPHTGPDTQYF.

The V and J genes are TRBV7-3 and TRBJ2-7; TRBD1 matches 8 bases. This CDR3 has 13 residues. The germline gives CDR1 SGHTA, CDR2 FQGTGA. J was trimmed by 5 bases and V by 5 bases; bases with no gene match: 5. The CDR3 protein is CASSTATGDEQYF. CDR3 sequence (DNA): TGTGCCAGCAGCACAGCGACAGGGGACGAGCAGTACTTC.

The CDR3 loop is CASSLGTSGGIQETQYF. The CDR3 region has the DNA TGTGCCAGCAGCTTAGGGACTAGCGGGGGAATCCAAGAGACCCAGTACTTC. V is TRBV4-2 and J is TRBJ2-5; 14 bases agree with TRBD2. The germline V gene has CDR1 LGHNA and CDR2 YNFKEQ. V was clipped by 5 bases and J by 1 base; unmatched bases: 6. The CDR3 is 17 amino acids.

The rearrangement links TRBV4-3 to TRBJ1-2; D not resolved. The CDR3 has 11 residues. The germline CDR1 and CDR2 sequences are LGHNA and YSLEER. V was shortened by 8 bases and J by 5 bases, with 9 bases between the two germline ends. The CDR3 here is CASSGDYGYTF. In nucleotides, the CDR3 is TGCGCCAGCTCCGGGGATTATGGCTACACCTTC.

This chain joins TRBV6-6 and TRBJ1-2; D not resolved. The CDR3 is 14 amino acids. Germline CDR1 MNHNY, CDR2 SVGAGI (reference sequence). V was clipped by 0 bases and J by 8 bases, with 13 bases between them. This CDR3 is CASSYSVGSEGYTF. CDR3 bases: TGTGCCAGCAGTTACTCGGTGGGCTCAGAAGGCTACACCTTC.

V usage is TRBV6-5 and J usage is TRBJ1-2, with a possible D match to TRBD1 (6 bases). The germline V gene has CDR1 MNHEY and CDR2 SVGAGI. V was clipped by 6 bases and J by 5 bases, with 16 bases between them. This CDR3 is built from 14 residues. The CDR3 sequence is CASRRDRLRYGYTF. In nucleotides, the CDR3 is TGTGCCAGCAGACGAGACAGGCTCCGATATGGCTACACCTTC.

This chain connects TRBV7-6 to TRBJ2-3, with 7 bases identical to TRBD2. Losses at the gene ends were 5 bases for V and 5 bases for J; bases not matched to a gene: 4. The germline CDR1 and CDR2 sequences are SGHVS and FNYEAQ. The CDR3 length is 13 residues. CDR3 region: CASSASGGDTQYF. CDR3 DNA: TGTGCCAGCAGCGCCTCGGGAGGAGATACGCAGTATTTT. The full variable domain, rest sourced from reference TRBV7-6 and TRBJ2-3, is GAGVSQSPRYKVTKRGQDVALRCDPISGHVSLYWYRQALGQGPEFLTYFNYEAQQDKSGLPNDRFSAERPEGSISTLTIQRTEQRDSAMYRCASSASGGDTQYFGPGTRLTVL.

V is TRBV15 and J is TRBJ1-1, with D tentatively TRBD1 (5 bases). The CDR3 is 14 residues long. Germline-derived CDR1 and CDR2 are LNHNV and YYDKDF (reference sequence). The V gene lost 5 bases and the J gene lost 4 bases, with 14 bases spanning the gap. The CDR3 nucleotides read TGTGCCACCAGCCGCGGGGGAAGTTTCACTGAAGCTTTCTTT. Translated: CATSRGGSFTEAFF.

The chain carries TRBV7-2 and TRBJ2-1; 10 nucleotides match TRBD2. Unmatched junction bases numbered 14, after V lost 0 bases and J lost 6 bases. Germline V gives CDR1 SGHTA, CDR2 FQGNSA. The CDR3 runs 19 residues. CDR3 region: CASSLALLAGAVLSNEQFF. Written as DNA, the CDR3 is TGTGCCAGCAGCTTAGCTTTGCTAGCGGGGGCCGTGCTTTCCAATGAGCAGTTCTTC. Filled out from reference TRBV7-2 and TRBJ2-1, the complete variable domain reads GAGVSQSPSNKVTEKGKDVELRCDPISGHTALYWYRQSLGQGLEFLIYFQGNSAPDKSGLPSDRFSAERTGGSVSTLTIQRTQQEDSAVYLCASSLALLAGAVLSNEQFFGPGTRLTVL.

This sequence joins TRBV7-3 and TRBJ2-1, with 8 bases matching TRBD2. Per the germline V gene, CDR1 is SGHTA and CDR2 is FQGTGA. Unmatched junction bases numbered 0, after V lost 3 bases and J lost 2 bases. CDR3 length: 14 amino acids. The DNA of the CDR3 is TGTGCCAGCAGCTTCGGGGGGGCCTACAATGAGCAGTTCTTC. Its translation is CASSFGGAYNEQFF.